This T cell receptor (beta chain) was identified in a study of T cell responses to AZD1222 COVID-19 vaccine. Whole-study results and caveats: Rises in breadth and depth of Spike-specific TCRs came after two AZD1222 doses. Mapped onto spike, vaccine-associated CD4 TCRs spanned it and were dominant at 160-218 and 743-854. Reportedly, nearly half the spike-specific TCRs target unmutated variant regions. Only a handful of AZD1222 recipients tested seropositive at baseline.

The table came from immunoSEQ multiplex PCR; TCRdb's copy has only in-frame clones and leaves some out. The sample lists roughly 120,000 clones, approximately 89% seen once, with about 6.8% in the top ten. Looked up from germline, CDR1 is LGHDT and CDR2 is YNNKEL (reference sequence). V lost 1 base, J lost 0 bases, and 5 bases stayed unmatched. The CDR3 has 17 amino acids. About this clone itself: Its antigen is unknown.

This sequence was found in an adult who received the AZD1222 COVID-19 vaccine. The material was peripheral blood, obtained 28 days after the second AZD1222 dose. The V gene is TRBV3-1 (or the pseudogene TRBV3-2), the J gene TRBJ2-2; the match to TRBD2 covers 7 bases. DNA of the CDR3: TGTGCCAGCAGCCAAGTATGGACTAGAACGAACACCGGGGAGCTGTTTTTT. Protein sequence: CASSQVWTRTNTGELFF.